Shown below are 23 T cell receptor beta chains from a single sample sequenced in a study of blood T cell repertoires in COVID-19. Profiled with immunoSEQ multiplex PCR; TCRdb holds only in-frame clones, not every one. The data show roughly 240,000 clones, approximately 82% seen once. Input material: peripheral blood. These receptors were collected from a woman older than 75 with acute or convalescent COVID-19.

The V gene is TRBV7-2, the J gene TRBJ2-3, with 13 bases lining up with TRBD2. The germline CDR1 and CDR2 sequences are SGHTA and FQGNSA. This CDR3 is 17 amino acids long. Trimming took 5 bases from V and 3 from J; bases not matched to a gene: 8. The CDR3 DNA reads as TGTGCCAGCAGCGCTGGACTAGCGGGAGTTGGGACAGATACGCAGTATTTT. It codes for CASSAGLAGVGTDTQYF.

The CDR3 region has the DNA TGTGCCAGCAGCTCCTACGGGACTAGCGGAAGTAACTACGAGCAGTACTTC. Its translation: CASSSYGTSGSNYEQYF. This chain joins TRBV5-4 and TRBJ2-7; 11 positions agree with TRBD2. There are 17 residues in the CDR3. The V and J ends lost 3 bases and 3 bases, in that order; junction bases with no gene match: 11. The germline CDR1 and CDR2 sequences are SGHNT and YYREEE (reference sequence).

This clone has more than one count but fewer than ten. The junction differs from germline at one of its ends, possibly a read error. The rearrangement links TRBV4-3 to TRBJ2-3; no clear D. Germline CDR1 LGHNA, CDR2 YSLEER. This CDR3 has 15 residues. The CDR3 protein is CASSQDNHNTDMQYF. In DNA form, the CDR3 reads TGCGCCAGCAGCCAAGATAACCACAACACAGATATGCAGTATTTT.

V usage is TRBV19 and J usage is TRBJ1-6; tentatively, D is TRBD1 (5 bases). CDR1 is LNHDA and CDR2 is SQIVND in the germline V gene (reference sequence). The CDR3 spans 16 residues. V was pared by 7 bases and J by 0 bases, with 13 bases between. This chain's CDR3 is CASNNGGSSYNSPLHF. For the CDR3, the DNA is TGTGCCAGTAATAACGGGGGAAGCTCCTATAATTCACCCCTCCACTTT.

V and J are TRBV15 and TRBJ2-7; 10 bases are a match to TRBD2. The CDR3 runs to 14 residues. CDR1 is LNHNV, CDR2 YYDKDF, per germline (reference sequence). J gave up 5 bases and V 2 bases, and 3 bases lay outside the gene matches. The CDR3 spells CATSRSGGGNEQYF. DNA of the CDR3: TGTGCCACCAGCAGAAGCGGGGGGGGCAACGAGCAGTACTTC.

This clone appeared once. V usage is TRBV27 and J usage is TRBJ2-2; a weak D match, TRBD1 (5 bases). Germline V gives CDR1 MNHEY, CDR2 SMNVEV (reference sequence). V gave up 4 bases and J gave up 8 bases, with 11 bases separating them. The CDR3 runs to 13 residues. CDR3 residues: CASSSRAVGELFF. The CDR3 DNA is TGTGCCAGCAGTTCCAGGGCGGTAGGGGAGCTGTTTTTT.

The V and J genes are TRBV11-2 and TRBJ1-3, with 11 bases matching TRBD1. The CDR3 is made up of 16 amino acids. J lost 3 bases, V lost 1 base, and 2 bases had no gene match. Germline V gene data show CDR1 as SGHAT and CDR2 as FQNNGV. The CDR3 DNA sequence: TGTGCCAGCAGCTTAGCGGACAGGGGGCTTGGAAACACCATATATTTT. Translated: CASSLADRGLGNTIYF.

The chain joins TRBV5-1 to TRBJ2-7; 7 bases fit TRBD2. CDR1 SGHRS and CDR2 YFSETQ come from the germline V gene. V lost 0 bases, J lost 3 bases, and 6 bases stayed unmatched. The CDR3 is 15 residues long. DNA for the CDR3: TGCGCCAGCAGCTTGGGGCTCAGCGGGAACTACGAGCAGTACTTC. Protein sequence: CASSLGLSGNYEQYF.

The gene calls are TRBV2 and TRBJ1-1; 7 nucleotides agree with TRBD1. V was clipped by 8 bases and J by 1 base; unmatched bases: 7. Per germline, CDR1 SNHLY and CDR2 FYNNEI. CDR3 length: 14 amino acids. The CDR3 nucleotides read TGTGCCAGCCTCCCAGGGACAGCGAACACTGAAGCTTTCTTT. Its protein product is CASLPGTANTEAFF.

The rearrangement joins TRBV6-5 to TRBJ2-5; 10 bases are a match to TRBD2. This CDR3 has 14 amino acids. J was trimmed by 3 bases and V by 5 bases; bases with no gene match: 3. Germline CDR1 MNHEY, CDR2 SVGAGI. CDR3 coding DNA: TGTGCCAGCAGTAGAGGACTAGCGGAAGAGACCCAGTACTTC. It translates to CASSRGLAEETQYF.

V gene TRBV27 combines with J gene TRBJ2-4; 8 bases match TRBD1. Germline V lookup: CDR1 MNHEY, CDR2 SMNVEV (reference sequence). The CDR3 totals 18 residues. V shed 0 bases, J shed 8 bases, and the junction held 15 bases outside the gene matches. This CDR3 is CASSLSSPDRGFADIQYF. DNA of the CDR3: TGTGCCAGCAGTTTATCGAGCCCCGACAGGGGATTTGCGGACATTCAGTACTTC.

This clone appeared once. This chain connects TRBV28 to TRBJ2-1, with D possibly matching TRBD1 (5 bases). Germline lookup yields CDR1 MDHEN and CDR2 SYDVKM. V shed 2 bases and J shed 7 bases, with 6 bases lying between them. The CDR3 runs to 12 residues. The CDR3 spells CASSLRGNEQFF. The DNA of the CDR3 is TGTGCCAGCAGTTTAAGGGGAAATGAGCAGTTCTTC.

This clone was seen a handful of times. The CDR3 coding sequence is TGTGCCAGCAGCCAAGACTTCGGGGGATCACCCCTCCACTTT. This encodes CASSQDFGGSPLHF. The chain has TRBV4-2 and TRBJ1-6; D is perhaps TRBD1 (5 bases). Germline CDR1 is LGHNA and CDR2 is YNFKEQ. Trimming took off 0 bases at V and 10 bases at J, with 10 bases between the two ends. The CDR3 is 14 amino acids.

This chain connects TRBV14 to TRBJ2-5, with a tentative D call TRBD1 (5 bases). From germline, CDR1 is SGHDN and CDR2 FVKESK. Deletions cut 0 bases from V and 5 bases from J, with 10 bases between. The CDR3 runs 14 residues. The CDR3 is CASSQDRGRETQYF. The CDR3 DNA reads TGTGCCAGCAGCCAAGATAGGGGTCGGGAGACCCAGTACTTC.

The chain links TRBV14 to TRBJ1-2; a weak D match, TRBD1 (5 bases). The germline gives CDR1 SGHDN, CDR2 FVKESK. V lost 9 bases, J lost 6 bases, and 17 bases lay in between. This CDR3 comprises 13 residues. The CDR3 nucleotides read TGTGCCAGGCCCTCCGCGGTGGGGCATGGCTACACCTTC. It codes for CARPSAVGHGYTF.

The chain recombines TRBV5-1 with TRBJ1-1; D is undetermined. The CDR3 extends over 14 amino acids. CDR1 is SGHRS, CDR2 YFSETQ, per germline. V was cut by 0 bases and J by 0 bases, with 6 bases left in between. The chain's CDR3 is CASSLAHMNTEAFF. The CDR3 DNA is TGCGCCAGCAGCTTGGCCCACATGAACACTGAAGCTTTCTTT.

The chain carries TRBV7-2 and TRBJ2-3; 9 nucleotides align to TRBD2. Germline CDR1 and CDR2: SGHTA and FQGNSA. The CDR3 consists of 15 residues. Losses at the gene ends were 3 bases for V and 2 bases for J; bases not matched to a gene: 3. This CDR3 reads CASSFGGRVTDTQYF. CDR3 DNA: TGTGCCAGCAGCTTTGGCGGGAGGGTCACAGATACGCAGTATTTT.

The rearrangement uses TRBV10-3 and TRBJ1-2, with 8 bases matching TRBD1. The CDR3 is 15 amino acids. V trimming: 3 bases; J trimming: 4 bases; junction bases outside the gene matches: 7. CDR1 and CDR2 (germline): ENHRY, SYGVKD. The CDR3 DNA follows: TGTGCCATCAGTGATCCCGAGACAGGGGTCTATGGCTACACCTTC. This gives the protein CAISDPETGVYGYTF.

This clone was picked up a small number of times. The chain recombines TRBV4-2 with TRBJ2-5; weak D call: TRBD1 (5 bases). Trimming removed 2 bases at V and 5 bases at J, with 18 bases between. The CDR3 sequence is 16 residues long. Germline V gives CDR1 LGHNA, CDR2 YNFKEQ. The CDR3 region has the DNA TGTGCCAGCAGCCAAAGAGGTTCTGGACAAGGGGAGACCCAGTACTTC. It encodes CASSQRGSGQGETQYF.

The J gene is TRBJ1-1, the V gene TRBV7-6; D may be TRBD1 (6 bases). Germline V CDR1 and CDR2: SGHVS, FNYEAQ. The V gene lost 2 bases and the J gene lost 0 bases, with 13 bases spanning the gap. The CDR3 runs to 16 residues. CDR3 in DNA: TGTGCCAGCAGCTTAACGGTCGGACAGTTGAACACTGAAGCTTTCTTT. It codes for CASSLTVGQLNTEAFF. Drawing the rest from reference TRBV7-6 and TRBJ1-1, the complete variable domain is GAGVSQSPRYKVTKRGQDVALRCDPISGHVSLYWYRQALGQGPEFLTYFNYEAQQDKSGLPNDRFSAERPEGSISTLTIQRTEQRDSAMYRCASSLTVGQLNTEAFFGQGTRLTVV.

The CDR3: CAIRDRENTEAFF. The CDR3 nucleotides are TGTGCCATCAGGGACAGAGAGAACACTGAAGCTTTCTTT. J is TRBJ1-1 and V is TRBV10-3; tentative D call: TRBD1 (6 bases). V was clipped by 6 bases and J by 1 base, with 9 bases between them. The germline V gene encodes CDR1 ENHRY and CDR2 SYGVKD. The CDR3 is made up of 13 amino acids.

The CDR3 loop reads CASSVASGIQNIQYF. CDR3 DNA: TGTGCCAGCAGCGTAGCTAGCGGGATTCAAAACATTCAGTACTTC. The chain combines TRBV9 with TRBJ2-4, with 9 bases that match TRBD2. The CDR3 totals 15 residues. Germline V gives CDR1 SGDLS, CDR2 YYNGEE. The V and J ends lost 0 bases and 5 bases, in that order; junction bases with no gene match: 3.

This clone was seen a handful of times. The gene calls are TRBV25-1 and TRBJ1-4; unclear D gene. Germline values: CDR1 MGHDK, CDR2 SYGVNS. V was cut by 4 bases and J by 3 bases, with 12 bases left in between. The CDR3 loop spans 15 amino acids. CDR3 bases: TGTGCCAGCAGTGGGGAGTGGGCTGCTAATGAAAAACTGTTTTTT. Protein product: CASSGEWAANEKLFF.